A selection of T cell receptor beta chains follows, all from one sample in a study of blood T cells in healthy people across ages. From the 5' RACE reads, TCRdb called clonotypes with MiXCR, one entry per CDR3 protein. The sample consists of 580,000 or so distinct CDR3 sequences, around 48% of them appearing once. Sequencing was performed on blood. These TCRs come from an older man in good health. The CDR3 runs from the conserved cysteine through the conserved F or W. Each record gives: D gene, J gene, clone size, CDR3 length, V gene, CDR3 protein, CDR3 DNA. A D gene is named only where the DNA matches it firmly. Clone size is given for some rows only: seen once, a few or many times, or a class if the clone is expanded.

d_gene: TRBD1
j_gene: TRBJ2-1
abundance: .
len: 16
v_gene: TRBV25-1
CDR3aa: CASSPTRDRVYNEQFF
CDR3nt: TGTGCCAGCAGTCCGACCCGGGACAGGGTTTACAATGAGCAGTTCTTC

d_gene: .
j_gene: TRBJ2-5
abundance: .
len: 14
v_gene: TRBV7-6
CDR3aa: CASSMTGSGETQYF
CDR3nt: TGTGCCAGCAGCATGACAGGTTCCGGGGAGACCCAGTACTTC

d_gene: .
j_gene: TRBJ2-3
abundance: .
len: 17
v_gene: TRBV28
CDR3aa: CASSLRIGRGFANTQYF
CDR3nt: TGTGCCAGCAGTTTAAGAATAGGACGGGGATTCGCAAATACGCAGTATTTT

d_gene: TRBD1
j_gene: TRBJ1-1
abundance: .
len: 12
v_gene: TRBV20-1
CDR3aa: CSAKGANTEAFF
CDR3nt: TGCAGTGCGAAGGGGGCGAACACTGAAGCTTTCTTT

d_gene: .
j_gene: TRBJ2-5
abundance: .
len: 15
v_gene: TRBV5-1
CDR3aa: CASSSEPGGDETQYF
CDR3nt: TGCGCCAGCAGCTCCGAGCCCGGAGGGGATGAGACCCAGTACTTC

d_gene: .
j_gene: TRBJ2-7
abundance: .
len: 14
v_gene: TRBV5-1
CDR3aa: CASSVAGQVREQYF
CDR3nt: TGCGCCAGCAGCGTGGCTGGCCAGGTCCGCGAGCAGTACTTC

d_gene: .
j_gene: TRBJ2-7
abundance: few
len: 12
v_gene: TRBV29-1
CDR3aa: CSVSRGTYEQYF
CDR3nt: TGCAGCGTTAGTAGGGGGACCTACGAGCAGTACTTC

d_gene: .
j_gene: TRBJ1-2
abundance: .
len: 18
v_gene: TRBV5-1
CDR3aa: CASSLPFGTGTAGQGYTF
CDR3nt: TGCGCCAGCAGCTTGCCTTTTGGCACCGGAACGGCCGGCCAGGGCTACACCTTC

d_gene: .
j_gene: TRBJ2-7
abundance: few
len: 11
v_gene: TRBV20-1
CDR3aa: CSARDYYEQYF
CDR3nt: TGCAGTGCTAGGGACTACTACGAGCAGTACTTC

d_gene: .
j_gene: TRBJ2-5
abundance: .
len: 12
v_gene: TRBV29-1
CDR3aa: CSVVTAGGTQYF
CDR3nt: TGCAGCGTTGTTACCGCCGGGGGGACCCAGTACTTC

d_gene: TRBD1
j_gene: TRBJ1-4
abundance: .
len: 15
v_gene: TRBV12-3/TRBV12-4
CDR3aa: CASSQPGQGSEKLFF
CDR3nt: TGTGCCAGCAGCCAGCCGGGACAGGGTAGCGAAAAACTGTTTTTT

d_gene: .
j_gene: TRBJ1-2
abundance: .
len: 14
v_gene: TRBV6-6
CDR3aa: CASSPGGAPNGCTF
CDR3nt: TGTGCCAGCAGTCCGGGGGGGGCGCCGAATGGCTGCACCTTC